This is a list of T cell receptor beta chains from one sample in a study of blood T cell repertoires in COVID-19. Here immunoSEQ multiplex PCR was the method, and the copy in TCRdb shows in-frame clones only, minus some. The data show about 71,000 clones, with 85% to 90% seen just once and 6.9% held by the top ten. What was sequenced was peripheral blood. The receptors were gathered from a man in his forties or fifties with active COVID-19. CDR3s include the opening cysteine and the closing phenylalanine or tryptophan. D genes are given only for firm matches. Clone sizes are given selectively: once, few, many, or a class where the clone is expanded.

D,V,size,J,length,CDR3,DNA
.,TRBV2,.,TRBJ1-2,13,CASSDEANYGYTF,TGTGCCAGCAGTGATGAGGCGAACTATGGCTACACCTTC
TRBD1,TRBV27,.,TRBJ1-1,16,CASSLLGTGGIAEAFF,TGTGCCAGCAGTTTACTCGGGACAGGGGGCATCGCTGAAGCTTTCTTT
.,TRBV3-1/TRBV3-2,.,TRBJ1-2,14,CASSQGQGSYGYTF,TGTGCCAGCAGCCAAGGGCAGGGGAGCTATGGCTACACCTTC
.,TRBV19,.,TRBJ2-1,13,CASSPGTYNEQFF,TGTGCCAGTAGTCCAGGTACCTACAATGAGCAGTTCTTC
.,TRBV4-1,.,TRBJ1-2,15,CASSQGLPGNYGYTF,TGCGCCAGCAGCCAAGGTCTACCAGGGAACTATGGCTACACCTTC
TRBD1,TRBV25-1,.,TRBJ2-2,16,CASSEAGTGGTGELFF,TGTGCCAGCAGTGAAGCGGGGACAGGAGGGACCGGGGAGCTGTTTTTT
.,TRBV27,.,TRBJ2-2,14,CASQMSVLRTELFF,TGTGCCAGCCAAATGTCCGTGCTCAGAACGGAGCTGTTTTTT
TRBD1,TRBV7-9,once,TRBJ2-6,17,CASSTRQGVAGANVLTF,TGTGCCAGCAGCACTCGACAGGGGGTAGCTGGGGCCAACGTCCTGACTTTC
TRBD2,TRBV29-1,.,TRBJ2-1,14,CSVRPGLADNEQFF,TGCAGCGTTCGTCCGGGACTAGCGGACAATGAGCAGTTCTTC
TRBD1,TRBV2,once,TRBJ1-5,16,CASSWGQPDSNQPQHF,TGTGCCAGCAGTTGGGGACAGCCGGATAGCAATCAGCCCCAGCATTTT
.,TRBV24-1,.,TRBJ2-2,13,CATSDLLTGELFF,TGTGCCACCAGTGATTTGCTCACCGGGGAGCTGTTTTTT
.,TRBV7-2,.,TRBJ2-5,12,CASSLTRETQYF,TGTGCCAGCAGCTTGACACGGGAGACCCAGTACTTC
.,TRBV5-1,once,TRBJ2-5,14,CASSYSGFGETQYF,TGCGCCAGCAGCTACTCAGGGTTCGGGGAGACCCAGTACTTC
TRBD1,TRBV5-6,.,TRBJ2-1,15,CASSLDRTGVNEQFF,TGTGCCAGCAGCTTGGATCGGACAGGGGTCAATGAGCAGTTCTTC
.,TRBV5-5,.,TRBJ1-2,12,CASSGADYGYTF,TGTGCCAGCAGCGGGGCGGACTATGGCTACACCTTC
TRBD2,TRBV6-4,.,TRBJ2-3,14,CASSASGDTDTQYF,TGTGCCAGCAGTGCTAGCGGGGACACAGATACGCAGTATTTT
TRBD2,TRBV18,.,TRBJ2-3,16,CASSQTSGGASDTQYF,TGTGCCAGCTCTCAAACTAGCGGGGGGGCGTCAGATACGCAGTATTTT
TRBD1,TRBV9,.,TRBJ2-1,16,CASSVAEGQFGDEQFF,TGTGCCAGCAGCGTAGCTGAGGGACAGTTTGGTGATGAGCAGTTCTTC
.,TRBV7-8,.,TRBJ2-5,15,CASSLWDTGWETQYF,TGTGCCAGCAGTCTCTGGGACACGGGCTGGGAGACCCAGTACTTC
TRBD2,TRBV18,.,TRBJ2-2,17,CASSPLSGRLNTGELFF,TGTGCCAGCTCACCACTTAGCGGGCGACTAAACACCGGGGAGCTGTTTTTT
.,TRBV24-1,.,TRBJ1-2,16,CATSDSPGGEERSYTF,TGTGCCACCAGTGATTCCCCGGGGGGGGAAGAGCGCAGCTACACCTTC
.,TRBV6-5,.,TRBJ1-4,13,CASRTAYDEKLFF,TGTGCCAGCAGGACAGCATACGATGAAAAACTGTTTTTT
TRBD1,TRBV5-1,.,TRBJ1-1,15,CASSSAGTGNTEAFF,TGCGCCAGCAGCAGCGCCGGGACAGGGAACACTGAAGCTTTCTTT
.,TRBV2,.,TRBJ1-2,13,CASSVGEFYGYTF,TGTGCCAGCAGTGTCGGGGAGTTCTATGGCTACACCTTC
.,TRBV5-5,.,TRBJ2-2,17,CASSLTGGRSNTGELFF,TGTGCCAGCAGCTTGACGGGGGGCCGAAGCAACACCGGGGAGCTGTTTTTT
.,TRBV10-3,many,TRBJ1-5,14,CAISESTSGQPQHF,TGTGCCATCAGTGAGTCGACATCAGGTCAGCCCCAGCATTTT
TRBD1,TRBV6-5,once,TRBJ2-1,13,CASRTGAENEQFF,TGTGCCAGTCGGACAGGGGCCGAAAATGAGCAGTTCTTC
.,TRBV7-2,.,TRBJ2-1,16,CASSLTSGGSYNEQFF,TGTGCCAGCAGCTTAACTTCCGGTGGCTCCTACAATGAGCAGTTCTTC
.,TRBV9,.,TRBJ2-1,13,CASSVEVGNEQFF,TGTGCCAGCAGCGTAGAAGTCGGGAATGAGCAGTTCTTC
.,TRBV6-5,.,TRBJ1-1,13,CASSQILNTEAFF,TGTGCCAGCAGCCAGATATTGAACACTGAAGCTTTCTTT
.,TRBV6-1,.,TRBJ1-5,19,CASSEPRTSKGLRGQPQHF,TGTGCCAGCAGTGAACCGCGGACCTCGAAGGGGCTTAGGGGCCAGCCCCAGCATTTT
.,TRBV7-9,.,TRBJ2-2,15,CASSFGGTYTGELFF,TGTGCCAGCAGCTTTGGCGGGACTTACACCGGGGAGCTGTTTTTT
TRBD2,TRBV5-1,.,TRBJ2-3,13,CASSLSGVDTQYF,TGCGCCAGCAGCTTAAGCGGGGTAGACACGCAGTATTTT
TRBD1,TRBV28,.,TRBJ1-5,16,CASRMLGTGDHQPQHF,TGTGCCAGCAGGATGCTTGGGACAGGGGACCATCAGCCCCAGCATTTT
TRBD1,TRBV6-2/TRBV6-3,.,TRBJ2-5,17,CASSYSPGQGAGETQYF,TGTGCCAGCAGTTATTCCCCGGGACAGGGGGCCGGAGAGACCCAGTACTTC
TRBD2,TRBV12-5,once,TRBJ2-1,16,CASGSAGTSGGTEQFF,TGTGCTAGTGGCTCTGCCGGGACTAGCGGGGGTACTGAGCAGTTCTTC
.,TRBV5-5,.,TRBJ2-5,13,CASSLGREETQYF,TGTGCCAGCAGCTTGGGCAGGGAAGAGACCCAGTACTTC
.,TRBV29-1,.,TRBJ2-1,12,CSDSSSDSEQFF,TGCAGCGACTCGTCTAGCGACAGTGAGCAGTTCTTC
.,TRBV29-1,.,TRBJ1-1,14,CSAHRGGSNTEAFF,TGCAGCGCCCACCGGGGGGGTTCGAACACTGAAGCTTTCTTT
.,TRBV15,once,TRBJ1-2,16,CATSRDRTLVNYGYTF,TGTGCCACCAGCAGAGATAGGACACTTGTTAACTATGGCTACACCTTC
TRBD2,TRBV13,.,TRBJ2-3,17,CASSLGLKTSGSDTQYF,TGTGCCAGCAGCTTAGGCCTTAAGACTAGCGGGAGTGATACGCAGTATTTT
.,TRBV15,.,TRBJ2-1,15,CATSRVKGVGNEQFF,TGTGCCACCAGCAGAGTCAAGGGGGTAGGGAATGAGCAGTTCTTC
.,TRBV11-2,.,TRBJ1-1,15,CASKRLGRMNTEAFF,TGTGCCAGCAAGAGACTGGGGCGGATGAACACTGAAGCTTTCTTT
.,TRBV27,.,TRBJ2-5,15,CASSFAGTEGETQYF,TGTGCCAGCAGTTTTGCGGGGACGGAAGGAGAGACCCAGTACTTC